The present T cell receptor beta chain was sequenced within a study of T cell responses to AZD1222 COVID-19 vaccine. Germline values: CDR1 SEHNR, CDR2 FQNEAQ (reference sequence). The CDR3 has 15 amino acids. With 4 bases removed from V and 1 base from J, the gap between germline ends came to 13 bases. Using immunoSEQ multiplex PCR, the repertoire was profiled, and TCRdb retains in-frame clones only, with some absent. This table has more than 95,000 clones, 75% to 90% appearing once. To note about this clone: Other DNA sequences within the sample encode an identical CDR3.

The source of this sequence is an adult in good health. The sequenced sample was peripheral blood, obtained on day 0 of AZD1222 vaccination. The chain employs TRBV7-9 and TRBJ1-1; a possible D gene is TRBD1 (5 bases). The CDR3 nucleotides are TGTGCCAGCAGCTCCTTGGACATCCCGAACACTGAAGCTTTCTTT. The encoded protein is CASSSLDIPNTEAFF.